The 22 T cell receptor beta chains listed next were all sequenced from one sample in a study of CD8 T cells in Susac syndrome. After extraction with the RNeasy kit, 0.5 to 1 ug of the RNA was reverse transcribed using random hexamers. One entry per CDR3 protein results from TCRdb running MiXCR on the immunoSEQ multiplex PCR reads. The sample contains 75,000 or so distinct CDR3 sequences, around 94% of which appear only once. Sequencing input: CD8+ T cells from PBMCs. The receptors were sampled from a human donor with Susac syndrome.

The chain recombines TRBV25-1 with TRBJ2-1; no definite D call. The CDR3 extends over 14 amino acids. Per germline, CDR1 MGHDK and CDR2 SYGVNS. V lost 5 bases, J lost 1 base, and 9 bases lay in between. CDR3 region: CASSNRVSYNEQFF. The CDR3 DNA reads TGTGCCAGCAGTAATCGGGTTTCCTACAATGAGCAGTTCTTC.

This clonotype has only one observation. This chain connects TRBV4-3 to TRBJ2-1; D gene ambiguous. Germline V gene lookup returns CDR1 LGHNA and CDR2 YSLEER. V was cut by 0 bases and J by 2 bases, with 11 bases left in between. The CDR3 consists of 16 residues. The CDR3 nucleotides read TGCGCCAGCAGCCAAGATTCGGTAACAACCTACAATGAGCAGTTCTTC. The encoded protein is CASSQDSVTTYNEQFF.

CDR3 nucleotide sequence: TGTGCCAGCAGCCGACGGACAGGGACTCTCTCTGGGGCCAACGTCCTGACTTTC. This sequence encodes CASSRRTGTLSGANVLTF. V and J are TRBV7-8 and TRBJ2-6; 8 nucleotides agree with TRBD1. The V gene's germline CDR1 is SGHVS and CDR2 FQNEAQ. Unmatched junction bases numbered 9, after V lost 5 bases and J lost 0 bases. The CDR3 contains 18 residues.

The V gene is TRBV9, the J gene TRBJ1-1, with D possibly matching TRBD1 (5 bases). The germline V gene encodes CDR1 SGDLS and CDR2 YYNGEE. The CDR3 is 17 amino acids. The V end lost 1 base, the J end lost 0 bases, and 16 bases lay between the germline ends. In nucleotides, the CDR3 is TGTGCCAGCAGCGTATCGGGGGAAGACGGAATGAACACTGAAGCTTTCTTT. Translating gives CASSVSGEDGMNTEAFF.

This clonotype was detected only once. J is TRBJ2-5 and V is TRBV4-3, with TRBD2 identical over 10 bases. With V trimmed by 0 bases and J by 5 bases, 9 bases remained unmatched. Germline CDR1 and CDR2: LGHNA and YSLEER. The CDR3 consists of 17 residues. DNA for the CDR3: TGCGCCAGCAGCCAAGATATAGGAGCGGGAGGGCCGGAGACCCAGTACTTC. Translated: CASSQDIGAGGPETQYF.

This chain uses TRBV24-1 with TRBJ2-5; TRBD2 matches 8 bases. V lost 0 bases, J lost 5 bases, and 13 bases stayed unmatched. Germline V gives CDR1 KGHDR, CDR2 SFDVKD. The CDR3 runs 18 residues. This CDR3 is CATSDLEATQAGEETQYF. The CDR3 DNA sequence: TGTGCCACCAGTGATTTGGAGGCCACCCAAGCGGGAGAGGAGACCCAGTACTTC.

The CDR3 region is CASSRAVQETSNYGYTF. CDR3 nucleotide sequence: TGTGCCAGCAGCCGGGCAGTACAGGAGACTTCAAACTATGGCTACACCTTC. The chain carries TRBV14 and TRBJ1-2, with a weak D call TRBD1 (5 bases). The CDR3 runs to 17 residues. Trimming took 4 bases from V and 2 from J, leaving 20 bases between them. The germline V gene has CDR1 SGHDN and CDR2 FVKESK.

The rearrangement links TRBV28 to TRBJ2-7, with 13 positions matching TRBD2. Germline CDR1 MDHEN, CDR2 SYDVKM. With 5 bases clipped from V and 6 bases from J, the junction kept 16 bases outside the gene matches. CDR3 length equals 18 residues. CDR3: CASSRRMTSGRPSGEQYF. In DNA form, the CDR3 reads TGTGCCAGCAGTCGCCGGATGACTAGCGGGAGGCCCTCGGGCGAGCAGTACTTC. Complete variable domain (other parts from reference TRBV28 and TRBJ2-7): DVKVTQSSRYLVKRTGEKVFLECVQDMDHENMFWYRQDPGLGLRLIYFSYDVKMKEKGDIPEGYSVSREKKERFSLILESASTNQTSMYLCASSRRMTSGRPSGEQYFGPGTRLTVT.

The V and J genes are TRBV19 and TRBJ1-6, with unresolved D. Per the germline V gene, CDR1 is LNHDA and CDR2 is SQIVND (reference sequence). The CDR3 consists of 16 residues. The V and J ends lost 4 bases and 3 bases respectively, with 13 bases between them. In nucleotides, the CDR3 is TGTGCCAGTAGTAAGGGTTTATACTACTATAATTCACCCCTCCACTTT. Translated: CASSKGLYYYNSPLHF.

The CDR3 reads CASSKAGTSGRYEQYF. The CDR3 bases are TGTGCCAGCAGCAAGGCCGGGACTAGCGGGAGGTACGAGCAGTACTTC. The rearrangement links TRBV11-2 to TRBJ2-7, with 15 nucleotides matching TRBD2. Germline V lookup: CDR1 SGHAT, CDR2 FQNNGV. J gave up 4 bases and V 5 bases, and 6 bases lay outside the gene matches. This CDR3 has 16 amino acids.

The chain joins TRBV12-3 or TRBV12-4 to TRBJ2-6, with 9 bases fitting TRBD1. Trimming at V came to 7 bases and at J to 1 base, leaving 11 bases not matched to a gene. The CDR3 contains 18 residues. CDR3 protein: CASTLPGQGLSGANVLTF. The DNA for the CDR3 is TGTGCCAGCACCCTACCGGGACAGGGATTGTCTGGGGCCAACGTCCTGACTTTC.

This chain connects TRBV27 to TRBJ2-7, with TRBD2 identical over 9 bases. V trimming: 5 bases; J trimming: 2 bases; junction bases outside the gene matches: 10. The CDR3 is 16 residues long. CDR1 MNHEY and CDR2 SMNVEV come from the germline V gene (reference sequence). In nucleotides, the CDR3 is TGTGCCAGCAGTCCATCCTCTAGCGGGGTGCCCTACGAGCAGTACTTC. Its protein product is CASSPSSSGVPYEQYF.

For the CDR3, the DNA is TGTGCCAGCAGCCCCCGTCTAGCGGGGGGGCGTGAGACCCAGTACTTC. Protein product: CASSPRLAGGRETQYF. The chain couples TRBV7-8 to TRBJ2-5; the match to TRBD2 covers 12 bases. The CDR3 loop spans 16 amino acids. The germline gives CDR1 SGHVS, CDR2 FQNEAQ. V lost 5 bases, J lost 5 bases, and 9 bases stayed unmatched.

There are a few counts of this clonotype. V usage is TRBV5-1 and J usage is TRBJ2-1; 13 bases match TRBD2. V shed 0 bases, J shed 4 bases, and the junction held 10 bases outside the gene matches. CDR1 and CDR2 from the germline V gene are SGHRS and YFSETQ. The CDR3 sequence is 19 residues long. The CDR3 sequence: CASSLDSGLAGNSYNEQFF. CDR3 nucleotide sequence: TGCGCCAGCAGCTTGGATTCGGGACTAGCGGGAAATTCGTACAATGAGCAGTTCTTC. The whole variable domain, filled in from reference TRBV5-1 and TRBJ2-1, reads KAGVTQTPRYLIKTRGQQVTLSCSPISGHRSVSWYQQTPGQGLQFLFEYFSETQRNKGNFPGRFSGRQFSNSRSEMNVSTLELGDSALYLCASSLDSGLAGNSYNEQFFGPGTRLTVL.

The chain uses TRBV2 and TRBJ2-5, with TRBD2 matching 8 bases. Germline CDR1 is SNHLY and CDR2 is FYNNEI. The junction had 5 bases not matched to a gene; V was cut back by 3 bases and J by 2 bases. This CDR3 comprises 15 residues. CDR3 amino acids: CASSDSGDQQETQYF. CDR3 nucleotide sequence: TGTGCCAGCAGTGATAGCGGGGATCAACAAGAGACCCAGTACTTC.

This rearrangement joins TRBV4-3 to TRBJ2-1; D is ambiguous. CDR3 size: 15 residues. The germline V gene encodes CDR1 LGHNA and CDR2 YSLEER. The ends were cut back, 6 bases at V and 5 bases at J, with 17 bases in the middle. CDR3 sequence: CASSVGARLDNEQFF. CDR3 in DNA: TGCGCCAGCAGTGTAGGTGCCCGCTTGGACAATGAGCAGTTCTTC.

The CDR3 DNA follows: TGCGCCAGCAGCGTTGTGCCCGGGGAGCTGTTTTTT. Residues: CASSVVPGELFF. The chain links TRBV5-1 to TRBJ2-2; D gene unclear. Germline V gene sequence: CDR1 SGHRS, CDR2 YFSETQ. Trimming pared 4 bases from V and 6 bases from J, leaving 7 bases between. CDR3 size: 12 residues.

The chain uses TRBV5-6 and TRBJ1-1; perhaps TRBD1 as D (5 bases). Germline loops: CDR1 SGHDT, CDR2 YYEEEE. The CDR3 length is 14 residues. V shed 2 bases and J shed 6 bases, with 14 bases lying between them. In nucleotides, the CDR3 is TGTGCCAGCAGCTTTAGGGGTTCGTCCTCTGAAGCTTTCTTT. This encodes CASSFRGSSSEAFF. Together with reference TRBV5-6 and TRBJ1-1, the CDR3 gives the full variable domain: DAGVTQSPTHLIKTRGQQVTLRCSPKSGHDTVSWYQQALGQGPQFIFQYYEEEERQRGNFPDRFSGHQFPNYSSELNVNALLLGDSALYLCASSFRGSSSEAFFGQGTRLTVV.

CDR3 sequence: CASKIDFYNKETQYF. The DNA of the CDR3 is TGTGCCAGTAAGATCGACTTCTACAACAAGGAGACCCAGTACTTC. This chain uses TRBV19 with TRBJ2-5, with D uncertain. Trimming shortened V by 7 bases and J by 5 bases, and 20 bases separated the two germline ends. Germline loops: CDR1 LNHDA, CDR2 SQIVND (reference sequence). This CDR3 is built from 15 residues. Full variable domain (missing parts from reference TRBV19 and TRBJ2-5): DGGITQSPKYLFRKEGQNVTLSCEQNLNHDAMYWYRQDPGQGLRLIYYSQIVNDFQKGDIAEGYSVSREKKESFPLTVTSAQKNPTAFYLCASKIDFYNKETQYFGPGTRLLVL.

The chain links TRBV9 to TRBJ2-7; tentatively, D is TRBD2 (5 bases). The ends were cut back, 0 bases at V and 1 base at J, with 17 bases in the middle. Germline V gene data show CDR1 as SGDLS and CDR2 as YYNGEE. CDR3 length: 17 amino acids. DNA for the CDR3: TGTGCCAGCAGCGTAGGCCCCTCGAGGGTAGGGTCCTACGAGCAGTACTTC. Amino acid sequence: CASSVGPSRVGSYEQYF. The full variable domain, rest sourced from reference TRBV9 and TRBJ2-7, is DSGVTQTPKHLITATGQRVTLRCSPRSGDLSVYWYQQSLDQGLQFLIQYYNGEERAKGNILERFSAQQFPDLHSELNLSSLELGDSALYFCASSVGPSRVGSYEQYFGPGTRLTVT.

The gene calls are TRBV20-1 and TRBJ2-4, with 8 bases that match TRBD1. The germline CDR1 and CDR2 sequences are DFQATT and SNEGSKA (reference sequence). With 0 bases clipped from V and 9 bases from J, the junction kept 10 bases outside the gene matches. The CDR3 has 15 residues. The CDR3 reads CSARELTGERGIQYF. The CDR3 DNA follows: TGCAGTGCTAGAGAGTTGACAGGGGAACGGGGCATTCAGTACTTC.

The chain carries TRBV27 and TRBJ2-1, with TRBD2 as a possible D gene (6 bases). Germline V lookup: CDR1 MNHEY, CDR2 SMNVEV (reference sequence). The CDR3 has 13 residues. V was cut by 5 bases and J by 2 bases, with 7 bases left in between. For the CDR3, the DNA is TGTGCCAGCAGTGCGGGGCCCTACAATGAGCAGTTCTTC. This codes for CASSAGPYNEQFF.